This is a list of T cell receptor beta chains from one sample in a study of cytomegalovirus exposure and HLA in healthy donors. Profiling relied on immunoSEQ multiplex PCR, and the TCRdb table lists in-frame clones only, not all of them. The data hold some 120,000 clones, with more than 70% observed a single time. Sequencing was performed on PBMCs. These receptors came from a woman aged 45-59 years in good health and CMV-seropositive. Each CDR3 is given with its conserved first and last residue. Each record gives: D gene, CDR3 length, J gene, clone size, V gene, CDR3 DNA, CDR3 protein. The D gene is left open where the match is weak. Size is omitted from some rows. Given values are once, few, many or a class for expanded clones.

>-|16|TRBJ2-3|few|TRBV9
TGTGCCAGCAGCGCCCCGAGCGAGGCAGGCACAGATACGCAGTATTTT
CASSAPSEAGTDTQYF
>-|16|TRBJ2-7|-|TRBV5-1
TGCGCCAGCAGCCGACCCGAACAGGGTGTCGCTTACGAGCAGTACTTC
CASSRPEQGVAYEQYF
>TRBD1|17|TRBJ2-5|-|TRBV2
TGTGCCAGCAGTGAAGCGCTTCAGGGGGCGGCCCAAGAGACCCAGTACTTC
CASSEALQGAAQETQYF
>TRBD1|15|TRBJ1-2|few|TRBV7-9
TGTGCCGTCGCTCTCGGGGGGACAGGAGACTATGGCTACACCTTC
CAVALGGTGDYGYTF
>TRBD2|16|TRBJ2-2|-|TRBV7-2
TGTGCCAGCGGGTCCCGGCTAGCGGGGGGGGGCGGGGAGCTGTTTTTT
CASGSRLAGGGGELFF
>-|13|TRBJ1-3|-|TRBV19
TGTGCCAGTATACAGTACTCTGGAAACACCATATATTTT
CASIQYSGNTIYF
>TRBD2|16|TRBJ2-7|once|TRBV7-2
TGTGCCAGCAGCTTAGCGTATGCTAGCGGCTCCTACGAGCAGTACTTC
CASSLAYASGSYEQYF
>-|15|TRBJ1-2|few|TRBV7-9
TGTGCCAGCAGCACTAGCACGGGGCGTAGCTATGGCTACACCTTC
CASSTSTGRSYGYTF
>-|14|TRBJ2-3|few|TRBV9
TGTGCCAGCAGCGTAGAGTCTAGCACTGATACGCAGTATTTT
CASSVESSTDTQYF
>-|14|TRBJ1-5|-|TRBV15
TGTGCCACCAGCAGCGGAGGAGTCGGTCAGCCCCAGCATTTT
CATSSGGVGQPQHF
>TRBD2|16|TRBJ2-1|-|TRBV6-4
TGTGCCAGCAGTTTAGCGGGGACTAGCGGCTGGAATGAGCAGTTCTTC
CASSLAGTSGWNEQFF
>-|12|TRBJ1-2|-|TRBV19
TGTGCCACCGATACAGGAGAGTATGGCTACACCTTC
CATDTGEYGYTF
>-|14|TRBJ2-7|-|TRBV18
TGTGCCAGCTCACCTAGGCAGGGTAACGACGAGCAGTACTTC
CASSPRQGNDEQYF
>-|14|TRBJ1-1|-|TRBV11-2
TGTGCCACCATCGTAACAGGGTCACGCACTGAAGCTTTCTTT
CATIVTGSRTEAFF
>-|12|TRBJ1-4|-|TRBV5-8
TGTGCCAGCAGCCTTAACAGCTTTGAACTGTTTTTT
CASSLNSFELFF
>-|15|TRBJ1-1|few|TRBV4-1
TGCGCCAGCAGCCAAGAGTGGGGGGGCGCCGCTGAAGCTTTCTTT
CASSQEWGGAAEAFF
>TRBD1|15|TRBJ2-7|-|TRBV7-9
TGTGCCAGCAGCTTAAATGCTAGGGGGCGTTCCGAGCAGTACTTC
CASSLNARGRSEQYF
>-|12|TRBJ1-1|-|TRBV6-6
TGTGCCAGCAGTTATTCTAATTCTGAAGCTTTCTTT
CASSYSNSEAFF